This T cell receptor beta chain came from a study of control samples from healthy donors and cancer patients. This CDR3 contains 13 residues. Germline-derived CDR1 and CDR2 are ENHRY and SYGVKD. The V end was cut by 6 bases, the J end by 10 bases, with 15 bases between. Generated by immunoSEQ multiplex PCR, the TCRdb table keeps only in-frame clones and is missing some. The sample records over 100,000 clones, approximately 90% being singletons. This chain joins TRBV10-3 and TRBJ1-4; the D is unclear. The TCR originated in a human donor in good health. The donor label of this sample is uncertain. Sequencing was done on a sample of blood. The CDR3 spells CAIRSGQLGKLFF. CDR3 bases: TGTGCCATCAGAAGTGGGCAGCTAGGAAAACTGTTTTTT.